This T cell receptor beta chain was captured by sequencing in a study of identical twins. CDR1 and CDR2 from the germline V gene are LGHDT and YNNKEL (reference sequence). The CDR3 extends over 14 amino acids. V was cut by 1 base and J by 10 bases, with 11 bases left in between. TCRdb called the 5' RACE reads again in MiXCR, with one record for every CDR3 protein. Of 400,000 to 500,000 distinct CDR3 sequences in the sample, approximately 17% are singletons; the top ten hold around 12%. The chain combines TRBV3-1 with TRBJ1-6; D unresolved. Sequenced sample: naive T cells sorted from blood. The TCR sequence derives from a man between 45 and 60 years old in good health. The CDR3 DNA is TGTGCCAGCAGCCAAGCGGTAGGGCGGTCACCCCTCCACTTT. Translation gives CASSQAVGRSPLHF.